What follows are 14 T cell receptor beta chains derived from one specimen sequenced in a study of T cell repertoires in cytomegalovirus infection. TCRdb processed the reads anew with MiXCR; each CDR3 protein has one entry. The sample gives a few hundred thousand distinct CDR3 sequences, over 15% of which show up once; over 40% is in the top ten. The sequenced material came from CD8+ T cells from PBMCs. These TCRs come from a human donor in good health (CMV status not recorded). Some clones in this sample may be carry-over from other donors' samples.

CDR3 residues: CASSPNLPNEKLFF. CDR3 coding DNA: TGTGCCAGCAGCCCTAACCTACCAAATGAAAAACTGTTTTTT. The chain uses TRBV28 and TRBJ1-4; D is unclear. In germline, CDR1 is MDHEN, CDR2 SYDVKM. The CDR3 runs 14 residues. The germline V and J ends were trimmed by 6 bases and 5 bases, with 13 bases remaining between them.

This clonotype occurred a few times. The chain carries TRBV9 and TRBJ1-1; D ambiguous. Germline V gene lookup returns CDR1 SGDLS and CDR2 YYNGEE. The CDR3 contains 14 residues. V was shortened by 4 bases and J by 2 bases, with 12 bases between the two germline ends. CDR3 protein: CASSPGSQNTEAFF. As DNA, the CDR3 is TGTGCCAGCAGCCCCGGGTCCCAAAACACTGAAGCTTTCTTT. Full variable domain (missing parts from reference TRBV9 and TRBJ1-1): DSGVTQTPKHLITATGQRVTLRCSPRSGDLSVYWYQQSLDQGLQFLIQYYNGEERAKGNILERFSAQQFPDLHSELNLSSLELGDSALYFCASSPGSQNTEAFFGQGTRLTVV.

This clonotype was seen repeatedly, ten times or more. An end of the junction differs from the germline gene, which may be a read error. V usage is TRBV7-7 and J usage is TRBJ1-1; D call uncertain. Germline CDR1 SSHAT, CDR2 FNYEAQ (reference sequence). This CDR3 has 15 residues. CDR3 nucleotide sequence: TGTGCTAGCAGCCCTTGGACGGATTTGAACACTGAAGCTTTCTTT. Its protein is CASSPWTDLNTEAFF.

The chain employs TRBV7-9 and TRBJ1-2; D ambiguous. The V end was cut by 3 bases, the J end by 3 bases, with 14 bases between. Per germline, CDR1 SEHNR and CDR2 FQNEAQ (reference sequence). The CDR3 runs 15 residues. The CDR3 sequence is CASSFTRHGDYGYTF. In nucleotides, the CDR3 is TGTGCCAGCAGCTTCACCCGACACGGTGACTATGGCTACACCTTC.

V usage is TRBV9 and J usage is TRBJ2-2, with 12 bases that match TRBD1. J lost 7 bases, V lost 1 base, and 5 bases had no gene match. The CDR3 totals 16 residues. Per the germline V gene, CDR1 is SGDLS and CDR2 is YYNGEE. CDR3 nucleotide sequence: TGTGCCAGCAGCGTATGGGACAGGGGGCGCGTCGGGGAGCTGTTTTTT. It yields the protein CASSVWDRGRVGELFF.

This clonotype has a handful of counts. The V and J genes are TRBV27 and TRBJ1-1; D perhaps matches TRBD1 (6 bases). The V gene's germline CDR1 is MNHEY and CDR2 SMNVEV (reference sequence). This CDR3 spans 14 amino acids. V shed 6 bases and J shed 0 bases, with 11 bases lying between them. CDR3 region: CASRLRGMNTEAFF. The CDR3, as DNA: TGTGCCAGCAGATTGAGGGGGATGAACACTGAAGCTTTCTTT.

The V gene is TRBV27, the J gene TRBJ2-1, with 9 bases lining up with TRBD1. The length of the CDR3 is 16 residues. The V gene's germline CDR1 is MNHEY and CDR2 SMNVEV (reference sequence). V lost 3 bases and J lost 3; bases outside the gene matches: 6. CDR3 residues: CASSLSGDRVYNEQFF. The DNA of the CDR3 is TGTGCCAGCAGTTTGTCCGGGGACAGGGTCTACAATGAGCAGTTCTTC.

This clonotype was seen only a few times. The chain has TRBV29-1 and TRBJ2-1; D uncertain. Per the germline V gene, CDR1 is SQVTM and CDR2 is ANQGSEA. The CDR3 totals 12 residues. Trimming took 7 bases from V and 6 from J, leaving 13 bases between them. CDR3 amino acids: CSGLGTVNEQFF. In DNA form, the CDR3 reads TGCAGCGGACTGGGTACCGTCAATGAGCAGTTCTTC.

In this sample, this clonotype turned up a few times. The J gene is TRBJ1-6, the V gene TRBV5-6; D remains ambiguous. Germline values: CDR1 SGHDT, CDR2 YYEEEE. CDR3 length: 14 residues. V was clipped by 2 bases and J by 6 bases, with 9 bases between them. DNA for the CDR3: TGTGCCAGCAGCTTCCAACTGACTAATTCACCCCTCCACTTT. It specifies CASSFQLTNSPLHF.

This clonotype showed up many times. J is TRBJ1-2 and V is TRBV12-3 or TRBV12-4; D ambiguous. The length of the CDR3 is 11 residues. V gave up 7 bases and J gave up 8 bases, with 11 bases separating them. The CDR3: CASMGDDGYTF. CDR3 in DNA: TGTGCCAGCATGGGTGATGACGGCTACACCTTC.

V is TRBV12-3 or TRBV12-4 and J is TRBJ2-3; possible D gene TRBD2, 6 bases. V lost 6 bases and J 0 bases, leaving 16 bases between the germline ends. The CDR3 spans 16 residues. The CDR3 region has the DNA TGTGCCAGCAGCCCTCTTATCGGGGGTAGCACAGATACGCAGTATTTT. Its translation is CASSPLIGGSTDTQYF.

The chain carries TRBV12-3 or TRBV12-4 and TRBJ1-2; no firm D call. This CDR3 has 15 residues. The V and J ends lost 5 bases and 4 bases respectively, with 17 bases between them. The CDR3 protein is CASSPSGGPLYGYTF. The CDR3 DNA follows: TGTGCCAGCAGTCCCTCAGGTGGGCCACTCTATGGCTACACCTTC.

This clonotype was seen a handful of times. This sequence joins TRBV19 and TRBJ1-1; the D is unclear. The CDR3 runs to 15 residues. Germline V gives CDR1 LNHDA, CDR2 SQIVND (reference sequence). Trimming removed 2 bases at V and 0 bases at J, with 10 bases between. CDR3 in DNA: TGTGCCAGTAGTATAAATAGGCGGTTGAACACTGAAGCTTTCTTT. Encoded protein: CASSINRRLNTEAFF.

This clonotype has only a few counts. The CDR3 loop is CASSLPGQGYNSPLHF. The DNA of the CDR3 is TGTGCCAGCAGTCTCCCGGGACAGGGTTATAATTCACCCCTCCACTTT. V gene TRBV28 combines with J gene TRBJ1-6; 9 positions match TRBD1. With 5 bases clipped from V and 4 bases from J, the junction kept 6 bases outside the gene matches. The CDR3 is made up of 16 amino acids. Germline lookup yields CDR1 MDHEN and CDR2 SYDVKM.